At least ten counts were recorded for the clone carrying this TCR beta chain. No antigen is known for it. One end of the junction is discordant with germline, which a read error may explain. This entry is derived from a study of T cells after yellow fever vaccination. On the study more broadly: Where fractions had low cell numbers, libraries were prepared from them with the SMART-Seq v4 Ultra Low Input RNA kit.

Study findings and constraints: The secondary response peaked faster, at day 5 versus 15, but was weaker.

This CDR3 has 13 residues. Germline V gene data show CDR1 as SGHRS and CDR2 as YFSETQ. TCRdb analysed the 5' RACE reads with MiXCR anew, one entry per CDR3 protein. The top ten hold roughly a sixth of the sample, which has hundreds of thousands of distinct CDR3 sequences, 15% to 20% seen once. The chain has TRBV5-1 and TRBJ2-5; 7 bases match TRBD1. This clonotype was obtained from a man aged 18 to 30 who received the YFV17D yellow fever vaccine. The source material was PBMCs, sampled before the yellow fever booster vaccination. The CDR3: CASSLDRAETQYF. In DNA form, the CDR3 reads TGTGCCAGCAGCCTCGACAGGGCTGAGACCCAGTACTTC.